Listed here are 23 T cell receptor beta chains from one sample, sequenced in a study of CD8 T cells in ankylosing spondylitis. TCRdb called the 5' RACE reads again in MiXCR, with one record for every CDR3 protein. The sample shows tens of thousands of distinct CDR3 sequences, about 27% of them seen only once. The source material was blood, either unsorted or a sorted T cell fraction (not recorded which). All receptors come from a male donor with ankylosing spondylitis or in good health (not recorded which).

The chain carries TRBV12-3 or TRBV12-4 and TRBJ2-3; TRBD1 or TRBD2 may be the D gene (5 bases each). Trimming stripped 6 bases from V and 5 bases from J, with 12 bases between. The CDR3 contains 13 residues. CDR3: CASRPGAQDTQYF. For the CDR3, the DNA is TGTGCCAGCAGGCCCGGGGCGCAAGATACGCAGTATTTT.

This clonotype was seen more than once but under ten times. The rearrangement links TRBV9 to TRBJ1-6; D is ambiguous. The CDR3 contains 15 residues. The germline gives CDR1 SGDLS, CDR2 YYNGEE. The V end was cut by 0 bases, the J end by 6 bases, with 10 bases between. Here the CDR3 reads CASSVGSSRNSPLHF. In nucleotides, the CDR3 is TGTGCCAGCAGCGTAGGTTCCAGCCGTAATTCACCCCTCCACTTT.

In this sample, this clonotype turned up a few times. This rearrangement joins TRBV18 to TRBJ2-7, with D possibly being TRBD1 (5 bases). Germline V gives CDR1 KGHSH, CDR2 LQKENI. Trimming removed 8 bases at V and 5 bases at J, with 19 bases between. The CDR3 loop spans 14 amino acids. In nucleotides, the CDR3 is TGTGCCAGCCGGCCGACTCAGGGTTACCACGAGCAGTACTTC. As protein: CASRPTQGYHEQYF.

The sample holds many counts of this clonotype. The gene calls are TRBV15 and TRBJ1-5; D not resolved. V lost 0 bases and J 4 bases, leaving 7 bases between the germline ends. The CDR3 covers 14 residues. Germline lookup yields CDR1 LNHNV and CDR2 YYDKDF (reference sequence). For the CDR3, the DNA is TGTGCCACCAGCAGAGACAGGTGGAATCAGCCCCAGCATTTT. This encodes CATSRDRWNQPQHF. The full variable domain, completed using reference TRBV15 and TRBJ1-5, is DAMVIQNPRYQVTQFGKPVTLSCSQTLNHNVMYWYQQKSSQAPKLLFHYYDKDFNNEADTPDNFQSRRPNTSFCFLDIRSPGLGDTAMYLCATSRDRWNQPQHFGDGTRLSIL.

J is TRBJ2-5 and V is TRBV5-4; either TRBD1 or TRBD2 may supply D (6 bases each). Trimming removed 0 bases from V and 5 bases from J, with 17 bases in between. This CDR3 is 16 amino acids long. Germline V gene data show CDR1 as SGHNT and CDR2 as YYREEE (reference sequence). CDR3 bases: TGTGCCAGCAGCTTGGCAGTATGGGGGGCCGGGGAGACCCAGTACTTC. Encoded protein: CASSLAVWGAGETQYF.

This clonotype was observed a few times. The chain recombines TRBV18 with TRBJ1-2; no definite D call. The germline V gene has CDR1 KGHSH and CDR2 LQKENI. With 3 bases removed from V and 1 base from J, the gap between germline ends came to 12 bases. CDR3 size: 15 residues. The CDR3 nucleotides are TGTGCCAGCTCACCTCAGGAGAGTCTTAACTATGGCTACACCTTC. It codes for CASSPQESLNYGYTF.

This chain links TRBV5-1 with TRBJ2-3; 11 bases agree with TRBD1. The germline V gene has CDR1 SGHRS and CDR2 YFSETQ. The CDR3 has 15 amino acids. Unmatched junction bases numbered 1, after V lost 3 bases and J lost 1 base. CDR3 amino acids: CASSWTGGGTDTQYF. CDR3 sequence (DNA): TGCGCCAGCAGCTGGACAGGGGGCGGCACAGATACGCAGTATTTT.

This clonotype has only a few counts. The chain combines TRBV7-9 with TRBJ1-3; D uncertain. This CDR3 region has 15 residues. CDR1 is SEHNR and CDR2 is FQNEAQ in the germline V gene (reference sequence). Trimming shortened V by 5 bases and J by 4 bases, and 15 bases separated the two germline ends. Written as DNA, the CDR3 is TGTGCCAGCAGCCCCATTGTGAGGCCAGGAAACACCATATATTTT. Its protein product is CASSPIVRPGNTIYF. The full variable domain, in which reference TRBV7-9 and TRBJ1-3 provide the parts outside the CDR3, is DTGVSQNPRHKITKRGQNVTFRCDPISEHNRLYWYRQTLGQGPEFLTYFQNEAQLEKSRLLSDRFSAERPKGSFSTLEIQRTEQGDSAMYLCASSPIVRPGNTIYFGEGSWLTVV.

The V call is TRBV7-3, the J call TRBJ1-6; D remains ambiguous. The ends were cut back, 2 bases at V and 9 bases at J, with 11 bases in the middle. Germline lookup yields CDR1 SGHTA and CDR2 FQGTGA. The CDR3 sequence is 14 residues long. CDR3 nucleotide sequence: TGTGCCAGCAGCTTATGGGCCCCGGGTTCACCCCTCCACTTT. This sequence encodes CASSLWAPGSPLHF.

J is TRBJ2-1 and V is TRBV28; 10 nucleotides line up with TRBD1. The V gene's germline CDR1 is MDHEN and CDR2 SYDVKM. CDR3 length equals 13 residues. The trim removed 8 bases at V and 10 bases at J, leaving 8 bases unmatched. The CDR3, as DNA: TGTGCCAGCGCGGACAGGGGGTTTCGGGAGCAGTTCTTC. Protein sequence: CASADRGFREQFF.

This clonotype was counted at least ten times. The chain uses TRBV20-1 and TRBJ1-2; TRBD1 is a possible D gene (5 bases). Trimming took 6 bases from V and 8 from J, leaving 16 bases between them. Germline V gene sequence: CDR1 DFQATT, CDR2 SNEGSKA (reference sequence). The CDR3 consists of 12 residues. DNA for the CDR3: TGCAGTGCACAAGTCGGGTGGGGGGGCTACACCTTC. It yields the protein CSAQVGWGGYTF.

This sequence joins TRBV5-1 and TRBJ2-1, with D hard to call. The V end lost 1 base, the J end lost 6 bases, and 14 bases lay between the germline ends. CDR1 is SGHRS and CDR2 is YFSETQ in the germline V gene. CDR3 length: 15 amino acids. The CDR3: CASSLSQMRSNEQFF. CDR3 DNA sequence: TGCGCCAGCAGCTTGAGCCAGATGAGGAGCAATGAGCAGTTCTTC.

The chain combines TRBV7-2 with TRBJ2-3, with 7 bases fitting TRBD2. The CDR3 sequence is 15 residues long. With 3 bases clipped from V and 1 base from J, the junction kept 4 bases outside the gene matches. Germline V gives CDR1 SGHTA, CDR2 FQGNSA. The CDR3 DNA sequence: TGTGCCAGCAGCTTGGGAGCGGGACGCACAGATACGCAGTATTTT. This sequence encodes CASSLGAGRTDTQYF.

This clonotype was detected only a few times. The chain couples TRBV5-1 to TRBJ1-5; 9 bases align to TRBD1. This CDR3 contains 15 residues. Germline CDR1 reads SGHRS; CDR2 reads YFSETQ. V gave up 0 bases and J gave up 3 bases; unmatched junction bases: 1. Here the CDR3 DNA reads TGCGCCAGCAGCTTGGGACAGGGGGACAATCAGCCCCAGCATTTT. This sequence encodes CASSLGQGDNQPQHF.

This clonotype has just a few counts. This chain links TRBV7-6 with TRBJ2-5; D possibly corresponds to TRBD2 (5 bases). Deletions cut 1 base from V and 9 bases from J, with 24 bases between. Per germline, CDR1 SGHVS and CDR2 FNYEAQ. CDR3 size: 17 residues. The CDR3: CASSLEVGFGSVASQYF. For the CDR3, the DNA is TGTGCCAGCAGCTTAGAGGTTGGCTTCGGTAGTGTAGCGTCCCAGTACTTC.

The table lists this clonotype with a count of one. A read error may be the cause here, since a much bigger clone is one base away. The J gene is TRBJ2-2, the V gene TRBV12-3 or TRBV12-4; tentatively, D is TRBD1 (6 bases). The CDR3 has 15 amino acids. CDR3 coding DNA: TGTGCCAGCACCCATGGACAGTATAACACCGAGGAGCTGTTTTTT. Translated: CASTHGQYNTEELFF.

The rearrangement uses TRBV5-1 and TRBJ2-2; D remains unclear. This CDR3 comprises 14 residues. In germline, CDR1 is SGHRS, CDR2 YFSETQ. The V gene lost 6 bases and the J gene lost 0 bases, with 9 bases spanning the gap. The CDR3 nucleotides are TGCGCCAGCAAGGCGGATACGAACACCGGGGAGCTGTTTTTT. This gives the protein CASKADTNTGELFF.

This clonotype appeared a few times. The rearrangement links TRBV18 to TRBJ2-3; the D is unclear. Looked up from germline, CDR1 is KGHSH and CDR2 is LQKENI. CDR3 length equals 13 residues. V lost 3 bases and J lost 4, with 8 bases in between. CDR3 region: CASSPKKPDTQYF. DNA for the CDR3: TGTGCCAGCTCACCGAAAAAGCCAGATACGCAGTATTTT.

The chain is built from TRBV2 and TRBJ1-1; a possible D gene is TRBD1 (6 bases). The V gene's germline CDR1 is SNHLY and CDR2 FYNNEI. Trimming cost V 11 bases and J 0 bases, with 16 bases left between them. CDR3 length equals 14 residues. The CDR3 spells CAERWTDLNTEAFF. In nucleotides, the CDR3 is TGTGCCGAACGATGGACAGATTTGAACACTGAAGCTTTCTTT.

The chain joins TRBV7-2 to TRBJ2-5; no clear D. The CDR3 has 13 residues. Germline-derived CDR1 and CDR2 are SGHTA and FQGNSA. The V gene lost 2 bases and the J gene lost 8 bases, with 12 bases spanning the gap. The CDR3 loop reads CASSLNSIRTQYF. In DNA, the CDR3 is TGTGCCAGCAGCTTAAACAGCATACGAACCCAGTACTTC.

The rearrangement links TRBV29-1 to TRBJ2-3; D is uncertain. This CDR3 has 13 residues. Trimming shortened V by 0 bases and J by 10 bases, and 14 bases separated the two germline ends. Germline V lookup: CDR1 SQVTM, CDR2 ANQGSEA. CDR3 sequence (DNA): TGCAGCGTTGAAGATCTATCGACCGAACCGCAGTATTTT. Residues: CSVEDLSTEPQYF.

The chain uses TRBV7-9 and TRBJ2-7; D ambiguous. This CDR3 contains 12 residues. Germline V gene lookup returns CDR1 SEHNR and CDR2 FQNEAQ (reference sequence). V lost 1 base, J lost 5 bases, and 6 bases lay in between. This chain's CDR3 is CASSLVGNEQYF. The DNA of the CDR3 is TGTGCCAGCAGCTTAGTGGGGAACGAGCAGTACTTC.

The chain links TRBV5-1 to TRBJ2-3, with D perhaps TRBD1 (6 bases). CDR1 SGHRS and CDR2 YFSETQ come from the germline V gene. The CDR3 consists of 14 residues. Trimming stripped 4 bases from V and 0 bases from J, with 9 bases between. CDR3 in DNA: TGCGCCAGCAGCGACGGACAGAGCACAGATACGCAGTATTTT. Amino acids: CASSDGQSTDTQYF.